These 13 T cell receptor beta chains were all obtained from the same sample, sequenced in a study of T cells in Graves' hyperthyroidism and ophthalmopathy. It was RNA transcripts that yielded the amplified TCR beta CDR3 regions. The TCR CDR3 first-round RT-PCR relied on the HTBI primer set. TCRdb re-called the multiplex PCR reads through MiXCR, storing one row per CDR3 protein. The data contain roughly 500,000 distinct CDR3 sequences, 40% to 55% of them singletons. Input material: peripheral blood or thyroid tissue (not recorded which). These receptors were obtained from an adult woman with Graves' disease, either hyperthyroidism or ophthalmopathy (not recorded which).

This clonotype was counted only a few times. Likely a read error: the CDR3 ends without its conserved phenylalanine or tryptophan. The chain uses TRBV10-3 and TRBJ1-1; D is uncertain. Germline assignment: CDR1 ENHRY and CDR2 SYGVKD. CDR3 length: 13 residues. Trimming removed 4 bases from V and 4 bases from J, with 10 bases in between. Written as DNA, the CDR3 is TGTGCCATCAGTGTATCAGGTTTCACTGAAGCTTTCTCC. Translated: CAISVSGFTEAFS.

Remarks on this clonotype: This may be a read error: a much more frequent sequence differs by one nucleotide. This chain uses TRBV2 with TRBJ2-2; 9 bases are a match to TRBD2. CDR1 and CDR2 from the germline V gene are SNHLY and FYNNEI. The CDR3 spans 14 residues. The CDR3 loop is CASQGTSNTGELSF. CDR3 coding DNA: TGTGCCAGCCAGGGGACTAGCAACACCGGGGAGCTGTCTTTT.

At least ten counts were recorded for this clonotype. The chain joins TRBV7-3 to TRBJ2-2, with D unresolved. V gave up 4 bases and J gave up 8 bases, with 11 bases separating them. This CDR3 has 13 amino acids. Germline V lookup: CDR1 SGHTA, CDR2 FQGTGA. The CDR3 DNA follows: TGTGCCAGCAGCTCCGGACCGGCTGGGGAGCTGTTTTTT. Its protein is CASSSGPAGELFF.

Ten or more counts support this clonotype. The V gene is TRBV5-1, the J gene TRBJ2-5; 7 bases fit TRBD2. J lost 2 bases, V lost 5 bases, and 9 bases had no gene match. Germline-derived CDR1 and CDR2 are SGHRS and YFSETQ. This CDR3 spans 15 amino acids. CDR3 nucleotide sequence: TGCGCCAGCAGGGCGGGGCTAGCGGCTCAAGAGACCCAGTACTTC. Amino acids: CASRAGLAAQETQYF.

This clonotype was observed at least ten times. CDR3 region: CASSYSRQPGGNSPLHF. The CDR3 DNA sequence: TGTGCCAGCAGTTACAGCCGACAGCCAGGCGGGAATTCACCCCTCCACTTT. V usage is TRBV6-5 and J usage is TRBJ1-6, with D maybe TRBD1 (5 bases). Germline V CDR1 and CDR2: MNHEY, SVGAGI. The V gene lost 2 bases and the J gene lost 7 bases, with 18 bases spanning the gap. The CDR3 consists of 17 residues.

V and J are TRBV19 and TRBJ1-1; a weak D match, TRBD1 (6 bases). The CDR3 has 14 residues. Germline V gene sequence: CDR1 LNHDA, CDR2 SQIVND (reference sequence). V dropped 1 base and J dropped 5 bases, with 11 bases sitting between them. CDR3 DNA: TGTGCCAGTAGTATAGTTCCAGGGGAGACTGAAGCTTTCTTT. It codes for CASSIVPGETEAFF.

This clonotype has ten or more counts. The V and J genes are TRBV7-6 and TRBJ1-1; TRBD1 matches 12 bases. In germline, CDR1 is SGHVS, CDR2 FNYEAQ. This CDR3 is built from 18 residues. The ends lost 0 bases at V and 2 bases at J; junction bases unmatched: 7. The DNA for the CDR3 is TGTGCCAGCAGCTTAGCGCCGGGACAGGGGGCCAAAAACACTGAAGCTTTCTTT. Its protein product is CASSLAPGQGAKNTEAFF.

This clonotype was observed at least ten times. The V gene is TRBV19, the J gene TRBJ1-1; 12 nucleotides match TRBD1. J was trimmed by 1 base and V by 6 bases; bases with no gene match: 9. The CDR3 covers 17 residues. Germline V gene sequence: CDR1 LNHDA, CDR2 SQIVND (reference sequence). Written as DNA, the CDR3 is TGTGCCAGTAGCCCGCGGGACAGGGGGCCACAGAACACTGAAGCTTTCTTT. This encodes CASSPRDRGPQNTEAFF.

The rearrangement links TRBV20-1 to TRBJ1-6; TRBD1 might be the D (5 bases). Germline lookup yields CDR1 DFQATT and CDR2 SNEGSKA (reference sequence). The V and J ends lost 6 bases and 6 bases respectively, with 15 bases between them. The CDR3 has 14 residues. Written as DNA, the CDR3 is TGCAGTGCCAAGCGGGCGGGGGGTAATTCACCCCTCCACTTT. Its protein product is CSAKRAGGNSPLHF.

The chain couples TRBV10-2 to TRBJ1-2, with 8 positions matching TRBD1. Germline CDR1 WSHSY, CDR2 SAAADI. This CDR3 has 16 residues. Trimming removed 3 bases from V and 2 bases from J; junction bases left unmatched: 8. The CDR3 DNA sequence: TGCGCCAGCAGTGATGTAGACAGGGGAGGAAACTATGGCTACACCTTC. Protein: CASSDVDRGGNYGYTF.

This clonotype showed up many times. The chain combines TRBV11-2 with TRBJ2-5; D unresolved. CDR1 is SGHAT and CDR2 is FQNNGV in the germline V gene. CDR3 length: 15 residues. Between the trimmed V and J ends, which lost 0 bases and 0 bases, there was a span of 8 bases. This CDR3 reads CASSLDGYNQETQYF. CDR3 sequence (DNA): TGTGCCAGCAGCTTAGATGGGTACAACCAAGAGACCCAGTACTTC.

The rearrangement joins TRBV7-3 to TRBJ1-4; tentative D call: TRBD1 (6 bases). Trimming shortened V by 5 bases and J by 12 bases, and 16 bases separated the two germline ends. The CDR3 extends over 13 amino acids. The germline V gene has CDR1 SGHTA and CDR2 FQGTGA. This chain's CDR3 is CASSPGASGELFF. In DNA, the CDR3 is TGTGCCAGCAGCCCAGGGGCGTCAGGAGAACTGTTTTTT.

The table lists this clonotype with a few counts. The chain carries TRBV29-1 and TRBJ1-4; D possibly corresponds to TRBD1 (6 bases). The CDR3 is 15 residues long. The germline CDR1 and CDR2 sequences are SQVTM and ANQGSEA. Trimming removed 4 bases from V and 8 bases from J, with 20 bases in between. The CDR3 bases are TGCAGCGTTGGGGGGGGCCAGGGTATAGGAGAAAAACTGTTTTTT. Protein: CSVGGGQGIGEKLFF.